The 20 T cell receptor beta chains presented below share a single source sample, sequenced in a study of cytomegalovirus exposure and HLA in healthy donors. Measured with immunoSEQ multiplex PCR; TCRdb has only the in-frame clones, and not every one. The repertoire holds more than 90,000 clones, with roughly 82% as singletons. Sequencing used PBMCs. These receptor sequences come from a man aged 18 to 30 in good health and CMV-seronegative.

V is TRBV20-1 and J is TRBJ2-5, with D perhaps TRBD1 (6 bases). Trimming left V 5 bases short and J 3 bases short, with 7 bases between. The CDR3 has 11 residues. Germline-derived CDR1 and CDR2 are DFQATT and SNEGSKA (reference sequence). The CDR3 DNA is TGCAGTGCTTGGACAGAAGAGACCCAGTACTTC. As protein: CSAWTEETQYF.

The gene calls are TRBV4-2 and TRBJ1-3; TRBD1 is a possible D gene (6 bases). Looked up from germline, CDR1 is LGHNA and CDR2 is YNFKEQ. Trimming stripped 0 bases from V and 1 base from J, with 10 bases between. This CDR3 has 16 residues. This CDR3 reads CASSQESRGSGNTIYF. The CDR3 DNA sequence: TGTGCCAGCAGCCAAGAGTCCAGGGGATCTGGAAACACCATATATTTT.

The chain has TRBV5-6 and TRBJ2-3, with 7 bases identical to TRBD1. This CDR3 is 16 amino acids long. Germline V gene data show CDR1 as SGHDT and CDR2 as YYEEEE. Germline trimming cut 4 bases from V and 0 bases from J; bases unmatched to any gene: 8. The CDR3 bases are TGTGCCAGCAGCATCTACAGGGGCCCTAGCACAGATACGCAGTATTTT. This codes for CASSIYRGPSTDTQYF.

J is TRBJ2-1 and V is TRBV5-4, with 10 bases fitting TRBD2. V dropped 4 bases and J dropped 15; count of bases not matched to a gene: 25. CDR3 length: 18 residues. The germline V gene has CDR1 SGHNT and CDR2 YYREEE (reference sequence). The CDR3: CASSPAMALAGARMERFF. CDR3 nucleotides: TGTGCCAGCAGCCCGGCCATGGCCCTAGCGGGAGCAAGGATGGAGAGGTTCTTC. Complete variable domain (other parts from reference TRBV5-4 and TRBJ2-1): ETGVTQSPTHLIKTRGQQVTLRCSSQSGHNTVSWYQQALGQGPQFIFQYYREEENGRGNFPPRFSGLQFPNYSSELNVNALELDDSALYLCASSPAMALAGARMERFFGPGTRLTVL.

The CDR3 DNA reads TGCGCCAGCAGCGGACCGGGACAGGGTTCGCGGGAGACCCAGTACTTC. Translated, it gives CASSGPGQGSRETQYF. The chain links TRBV5-1 to TRBJ2-5; 9 positions agree with TRBD1. V trimming: 4 bases; J trimming: 5 bases; junction bases outside the gene matches: 12. Germline V gene lookup returns CDR1 SGHRS and CDR2 YFSETQ. The CDR3 has 16 residues.

V is TRBV5-8 and J is TRBJ2-7; 13 bases fit TRBD2. V gave up 4 bases and J gave up 3 bases; unmatched junction bases: 7. Germline V gives CDR1 SGHTS, CDR2 YDEGEE. The CDR3 consists of 16 residues. The CDR3 reads CASSPGTSGALYEQYF. CDR3 in DNA: TGTGCCAGCAGCCCCGGGACTAGCGGGGCCCTCTACGAGCAGTACTTC.

The chain employs TRBV19 and TRBJ1-2; TRBD1 matches at 7 bases. The germline V gene has CDR1 LNHDA and CDR2 SQIVND (reference sequence). The V gene end was trimmed by 8 bases and the J gene end by 0 bases; junction bases not matched to a gene: 3. This CDR3 has 13 amino acids. The CDR3 here is CASGTEANYGYTF. In DNA, the CDR3 is TGTGCCAGTGGGACAGAGGCTAACTATGGCTACACCTTC.

The CDR3 reads CASNTRQPAYNEQFF. In nucleotides, the CDR3 is TGTGCCAGCAACACGAGACAGCCGGCCTACAATGAGCAGTTCTTC. V gene TRBV6-1 combines with J gene TRBJ2-1; possible D gene TRBD1, 5 bases. In germline, CDR1 is MNHNS, CDR2 SASEGT. The CDR3 spans 15 residues. V dropped 7 bases and J dropped 2 bases, with 15 bases sitting between them.

CDR3 sequence: CASSPWDRDGQPQHF. The CDR3 coding sequence is TGTGCCAGCAGCCCGTGGGACAGGGACGGGCAGCCCCAGCATTTT. J is TRBJ1-5 and V is TRBV7-9; 9 nucleotides align to TRBD1. Germline lookup yields CDR1 SEHNR and CDR2 FQNEAQ (reference sequence). V was pared by 5 bases and J by 7 bases, with 9 bases of the junction left unmatched. The CDR3 extends over 15 amino acids.

The chain has TRBV13 and TRBJ1-5; a possible D gene is TRBD1 (6 bases). The germline V and J ends were trimmed by 2 bases and 0 bases, with 11 bases remaining between them. Germline values: CDR1 PRHDT, CDR2 FYEKMQ (reference sequence). This CDR3 has 16 amino acids. CDR3 DNA: TGTGCCAGCAGCTTAAGGGGGGGGGATAGCAATCAGCCCCAGCATTTT. It translates to CASSLRGGDSNQPQHF.

The sample holds one count of this clone. The rearrangement uses TRBV5-1 and TRBJ2-3; no clear D. With 1 base removed from V and 6 bases from J, the gap between germline ends came to 6 bases. The CDR3 extends over 12 amino acids. Germline V CDR1 and CDR2: SGHRS, YFSETQ. DNA of the CDR3: TGCGCCAGCAGCTTGCGAGGTGATACGCAGTATTTT. This codes for CASSLRGDTQYF.

This chain uses TRBV4-1 with TRBJ2-3; TRBD2 agrees at 9 bases. The CDR3 is made up of 17 amino acids. Trimming cost V 0 bases and J 4 bases; bases outside gene matches: 8. The germline gives CDR1 MGHRA, CDR2 YSYEKL. CDR3 nucleotide sequence: TGCGCCAGCAGCCAAGATGCCGGCGGGGGGGCTTCAGATACGCAGTATTTT. Protein product: CASSQDAGGGASDTQYF.

J is TRBJ1-3 and V is TRBV4-1; unclear D gene. The CDR3 length is 17 residues. Trimming took off 6 bases at V and 5 bases at J, with 23 bases between the two ends. Looked up from germline, CDR1 is MGHRA and CDR2 is YSYEKL. The CDR3 DNA reads TGCGCCAGCAGGAGGCTGGATGAGAGGGTCCAACGAAACACCATATATTTT. Protein product: CASRRLDERVQRNTIYF.

V gene TRBV2 combines with J gene TRBJ2-1; possible D gene TRBD2, 5 bases. Trimming stripped 8 bases from V and 2 bases from J, with 10 bases between. The CDR3 totals 13 residues. Per germline, CDR1 SNHLY and CDR2 FYNNEI. This CDR3 is CASLVGTYNEQFF. As DNA, the CDR3 is TGTGCCAGCCTAGTCGGGACCTACAATGAGCAGTTCTTC.

V is TRBV29-1 and J is TRBJ1-2, with 7 nucleotides matching TRBD1. Germline V gene lookup returns CDR1 SQVTM and CDR2 ANQGSEA. The CDR3 runs to 12 residues. V was clipped by 6 bases and J by 6 bases; unmatched bases: 7. In DNA, the CDR3 is TGCAGCGTGAAAGACAGGGCACATGGCTACACCTTC. As protein: CSVKDRAHGYTF.

The J gene is TRBJ2-1, the V gene TRBV12-5; 8 bases map to TRBD2. This CDR3 region has 15 residues. With V trimmed by 4 bases and J by 9 bases, 11 bases remained unmatched. Germline CDR1 reads LGHNT; CDR2 reads FRNRAP. The DNA for the CDR3 is TGTGCTAGTGGTTCTTCTAGCGGGCCTGGACGTGAGCAGTTCTTC. Translated: CASGSSSGPGREQFF.

The chain couples TRBV7-9 to TRBJ1-4, with 9 bases aligning to TRBD1. This CDR3 region has 14 residues. V shed 5 bases, J shed 3 bases, and the junction held 1 base outside the gene matches. Germline lookup yields CDR1 SEHNR and CDR2 FQNEAQ (reference sequence). The CDR3 DNA reads as TGTGCCAGCAGCCGGACAGGGGCTAATGAAAAACTGTTTTTT. Translation: CASSRTGANEKLFF.

The DNA of the CDR3 is TGTGCCAGCAGCTTATTCCGCGAGGGCTACACTGAAGCTTTCTTT. Amino acid sequence: CASSLFREGYTEAFF. The chain employs TRBV11-2 and TRBJ1-1; D gene uncertain. CDR3 length equals 15 residues. Germline CDR1 and CDR2: SGHAT and FQNNGV. V was pared by 2 bases and J by 3 bases, with 13 bases between.

This chain joins TRBV29-1 and TRBJ2-7, with D perhaps matching TRBD1 (6 bases). From germline, CDR1 is SQVTM and CDR2 ANQGSEA. CDR3 length: 12 residues. V gave up 4 bases and J gave up 2 bases, with 9 bases separating them. DNA of the CDR3: TGCAGCGTTGCACGGGACACCTACGAGCAGTACTTC. Translating it yields CSVARDTYEQYF.

This clone has only a few counts. The chain carries TRBV2 and TRBJ2-2; the match to TRBD2 covers 12 bases. The CDR3 length is 14 residues. Germline-derived CDR1 and CDR2 are SNHLY and FYNNEI. V was clipped by 5 bases and J by 5 bases; unmatched bases: 0. CDR3 in DNA: TGTGCCAGCAGTACTAGCGGGGGGACCGGGGAGCTGTTTTTT. This codes for CASSTSGGTGELFF.